The source of this TCR beta chain is a study of Ad26.COV2.S vaccination and SARS-CoV-2 variants. Study-wide results and caveats: Recipients given vaccine exceeded placebo recipients in spike-specific TCR breadth.

The data were produced by immunoSEQ multiplex PCR, yet TCRdb's version contains in-frame clones alone and is incomplete. The sample includes 400,000 to 450,000 clones, roughly 90% seen only once; the top ten take 9% to 15%. Trimming took 3 bases from V and 3 from J, leaving 8 bases between them. The length of the CDR3 is 13 residues. Germline V gives CDR1 SGHAT, CDR2 FQDESV (reference sequence). Points on this clone: Its antigen is currently unknown.

The sample's treatment: roughly 18 received Ad26.COV2.S at low or high dose, single or two shots; roughly five received placebo; per-sample allocation not given. Sample collection was performed on day 63 after the first vaccine or placebo injection. Donation came from an adult in Boston who was aged 18-55 years. Ad26 vector vaccine expressed Wuhan-strain SARS-CoV-2 spike. This clonotype was obtained from a person aged 18-60 years who received the Ad26.COV2.S COVID-19 vaccine or a placebo. This specimen consisted of peripheral blood, obtained in a trial of Ad26.COV2.S vaccine versus placebo. The chain recombines TRBV11-1 with TRBJ1-1; tentative D call: TRBD1 (5 bases). As DNA, the CDR3 is TGTGCCAGCAGCTTCATGGGGGACACTGAAGCTTTCTTT. This codes for CASSFMGDTEAFF.